These 3 T cell receptor beta chains originate from one sample sequenced in a study of cytomegalovirus exposure and HLA in healthy donors. PCR amplification relied on 60 Vbeta primers (plus 13 Jbeta primers). The method was immunoSEQ multiplex PCR; TCRdb's version includes in-frame clones alone and lacks a portion of them. This table holds 100,000 to 120,000 clones, about three quarters found once. Sequenced input: PBMCs. The receptor set was obtained from a woman aged 25 to 45 in good health and CMV-seronegative.

The V gene is TRBV6-5, the J gene TRBJ2-5; the D gene is possibly TRBD2 (6 bases). The CDR3 length is 13 residues. Germline V gene lookup returns CDR1 MNHEY and CDR2 SVGAGI. Trimming stripped 6 bases from V and 5 bases from J, with 13 bases between. DNA of the CDR3: TGTGCCAGCAGGGCCCCGGCGGGGGAGACCCAGTACTTC. The encoded protein is CASRAPAGETQYF.

V usage is TRBV6-5 and J usage is TRBJ2-5; 10 positions match TRBD2. The DNA end lines up better with TRBJ2-7; the J call may be wrong. Germline V CDR1 and CDR2: MNHEY, SVGAGI. The CDR3 contains 14 residues. The chain's CDR3 is CASSPSGSHYEQYF. In nucleotides, the CDR3 is TGTGCCAGCAGCCCTAGCGGGAGTCACTACGAGCAGTACTTC.

This CDR3 reads CASSLGLDYYEQYF. The CDR3 DNA is TGCGCCAGCAGCTTGGGACTGGACTACTACGAGCAGTACTTC. This chain connects TRBV5-1 to TRBJ2-7, with a weak D call TRBD2 (6 bases). Germline V CDR1 and CDR2: SGHRS, YFSETQ. This CDR3 spans 14 amino acids. Trimming shortened V by 0 bases and J by 3 bases, and 10 bases separated the two germline ends.